What follows are 30 T cell receptor beta chains derived from one specimen sequenced in a study of shared T cell receptors in the human thymus. Assay: immunoSEQ multiplex PCR; the TCRdb copy retains only in-frame clones and omits some. The sample has hundreds of thousands of clones; 87% are singletons. These same records also appear under a second study, on human thymus T cells.

Sequencing was performed on thymocytes. These receptors were collected from a boy younger than two with a congenital heart defect.

This chain uses TRBV12-5 with TRBJ1-5, with TRBD1 as a possible D gene (5 bases). The V gene's germline CDR1 is LGHNT and CDR2 FRNRAP. This CDR3 spans 15 amino acids. Between the trimmed V and J ends, which lost 1 base and 3 bases, there was a span of 10 bases. This CDR3 reads CASGLEGTNNQPQHF. The CDR3 nucleotides read TGTGCTAGTGGTTTGGAAGGGACTAACAATCAGCCCCAGCATTTT.

The V and J genes are TRBV5-1 and TRBJ2-3; tentative D call: TRBD1 (6 bases). Trimming cost V 4 bases and J 5 bases, with 20 bases left between them. Germline assignment: CDR1 SGHRS and CDR2 YFSETQ. The CDR3 is 16 amino acids. The CDR3 DNA is TGCGCCAGCAGCAAACACAGGGAATATCGGGTAGATACGCAGTATTTT. Translation gives CASSKHREYRVDTQYF.

The rearrangement joins TRBV27 to TRBJ2-7; D is perhaps TRBD2 (5 bases). Between the trimmed V and J ends, which lost 6 bases and 0 bases, there was a span of 9 bases. CDR1 and CDR2 from the germline V gene are MNHEY and SMNVEV (reference sequence). The CDR3 spans 13 residues. The CDR3: CASRYRDSYEQYF. The DNA for the CDR3 is TGTGCCAGCAGGTACCGGGACTCCTACGAGCAGTACTTC.

The V and J genes are TRBV6-4 and TRBJ2-3, with D perhaps matching TRBD2 (5 bases). The germline V and J ends were trimmed by 3 bases and 5 bases, with 12 bases remaining between them. CDR1 and CDR2 from the germline V gene are MRHNA and SNTAGT. The CDR3 loop spans 14 amino acids. The CDR3 reads CASSESSGEDTQYF. The CDR3 bases are TGTGCCAGCAGTGAAAGTTCCGGGGAAGATACGCAGTATTTT.

The chain joins TRBV5-1 to TRBJ2-7, with D possibly being TRBD1 (6 bases). Germline V gives CDR1 SGHRS, CDR2 YFSETQ. V shed 0 bases and J shed 7 bases, with 14 bases lying between them. CDR3 length: 14 residues. This CDR3 is CASSLGVRGKEQYF. The CDR3 DNA sequence: TGCGCCAGCAGCTTGGGAGTCAGGGGCAAAGAGCAGTACTTC.

The count of this clone is one. This chain joins TRBV11-2 and TRBJ1-2, with a tentative D call TRBD1 (5 bases). V was shortened by 3 bases and J by 8 bases, with 16 bases between the two germline ends. CDR1 is SGHAT, CDR2 FQNNGV, per germline. The CDR3 runs to 14 residues. CDR3 sequence (DNA): TGTGCCAGCAGCTTTTTCTCCGGGGGATCAGGCTACACCTTC. This encodes CASSFFSGGSGYTF.

This sequence joins TRBV25-1 and TRBJ2-1; 10 nucleotides match TRBD2. V gave up 8 bases and J gave up 5 bases; unmatched junction bases: 18. Germline CDR1 reads MGHDK; CDR2 reads SYGVNS. The CDR3 is made up of 18 amino acids. The DNA for the CDR3 is TGTGCCAGCGGCCCTAGCGGGGGACTCACCCCATTCAACAATGAGCAGTTCTTC. It codes for CASGPSGGLTPFNNEQFF.

The rearrangement links TRBV10-1 to TRBJ2-1, with 7 positions matching TRBD2. V lost 5 bases to trimming and J lost 0 bases; unmatched junction nucleotides: 22. CDR1 is WNHNN, CDR2 SYGVQD, per germline (reference sequence). The CDR3 runs 21 residues. The DNA of the CDR3 is TGCGCCAGCAGTTCCAACCGAAGGGTGCGGGAGTCCAGATCCTCCTACAATGAGCAGTTCTTC. Its translation: CASSSNRRVRESRSSYNEQFF.

The chain joins TRBV11-2 to TRBJ2-5; a possible D gene is TRBD1 (6 bases). This CDR3 spans 15 amino acids. Germline CDR1 reads SGHAT; CDR2 reads FQNNGV. The ends were cut back, 5 bases at V and 0 bases at J, with 13 bases in the middle. The CDR3 spells CASSDRDIYQETQYF. CDR3 DNA: TGTGCCAGCAGCGACCGGGACATATACCAAGAGACCCAGTACTTC.

V and J are TRBV7-3 and TRBJ2-6; 9 nucleotides agree with TRBD2. CDR3 size: 17 residues. Germline V gene data show CDR1 as SGHTA and CDR2 as FQGTGA. V was clipped by 3 bases and J by 3 bases; unmatched bases: 6. Here the CDR3 reads CASSFGGGAGGANVLTF. Here the CDR3 DNA reads TGTGCCAGCAGCTTTGGCGGGGGGGCTGGTGGGGCCAACGTCCTGACTTTC. Filled out from reference TRBV7-3 and TRBJ2-6, the complete variable domain reads GAGVSQTPSNKVTEKGKYVELRCDPISGHTALYWYRQSLGQGPEFLIYFQGTGAADDSGLPNDRFFAVRPEGSVSTLKIQRTERGDSAVYLCASSFGGGAGGANVLTFGAGSRLTVL.

V and J are TRBV4-3 and TRBJ2-5; D is ambiguous. CDR3 size: 15 residues. Germline V lookup: CDR1 LGHNA, CDR2 YSLEER. The germline V and J ends were trimmed by 4 bases and 1 base, with 13 bases remaining between them. This CDR3 is CASSRTTRFQETQYF. CDR3 DNA sequence: TGCGCCAGCAGCCGCACGACCAGGTTCCAAGAGACCCAGTACTTC.

CDR3 DNA: TGTGCTAGTGGTTTGGTACACGAGGATCAGCCCCAGCATTTT. Translating gives CASGLVHEDQPQHF. The chain employs TRBV12-5 and TRBJ1-5, with no clear D. Germline CDR1 reads LGHNT; CDR2 reads FRNRAP. The CDR3 covers 14 residues. Trimming took 0 bases from V and 5 from J, leaving 8 bases between them.

This clone occurred once. In nucleotides, the CDR3 is TGTGCCAGCAGCTTAAGAGACAGCGACCAAGAGACCCAGTACTTC. Translating it yields CASSLRDSDQETQYF. The J gene is TRBJ2-5, the V gene TRBV7-2; possible D gene TRBD1, 5 bases. CDR1 is SGHTA, CDR2 FQGNSA, per germline. Deletions cut 2 bases from V and 0 bases from J, with 10 bases between. The CDR3 has 15 residues.

The chain is built from TRBV4-3 and TRBJ1-2; D is ambiguous. Germline V gene data show CDR1 as LGHNA and CDR2 as YSLEER. The V and J ends lost 0 bases and 6 bases respectively, with 11 bases between them. This CDR3 is built from 14 residues. The CDR3 protein is CASSQDQVKDGYTF. CDR3 bases: TGCGCCAGCAGCCAAGATCAGGTTAAGGATGGCTACACCTTC.

This rearrangement joins TRBV27 to TRBJ2-7; maybe TRBD2 (6 bases). The CDR3 covers 13 residues. Germline V gene data show CDR1 as MNHEY and CDR2 as SMNVEV (reference sequence). The V end was cut by 0 bases, the J end by 11 bases, with 14 bases between. CDR3 nucleotide sequence: TGTGCCAGCAGTTTATCAGGGCGGGACTGGGAGTACTTC. Amino acid sequence: CASSLSGRDWEYF.

The rearrangement joins TRBV27 to TRBJ2-3; 8 bases line up with TRBD1. CDR1 and CDR2 from the germline V gene are MNHEY and SMNVEV (reference sequence). The CDR3 runs to 17 residues. V shed 4 bases, J shed 6 bases, and the junction held 15 bases outside the gene matches. CDR3 sequence: CASSSRQGAPRWDTQYF. CDR3 nucleotides: TGTGCCAGCAGTTCACGGCAGGGGGCGCCCCGATGGGATACGCAGTATTTT.

The chain uses TRBV5-4 and TRBJ2-1; 7 positions agree with TRBD1. This CDR3 spans 15 amino acids. Per the germline V gene, CDR1 is SGHNT and CDR2 is YYREEE (reference sequence). J was trimmed by 7 bases and V by 7 bases; bases with no gene match: 14. The chain's CDR3 is CASGPKRQGRNEQFF. The CDR3 DNA follows: TGTGCCAGCGGCCCAAAGCGACAGGGACGGAATGAGCAGTTCTTC.

This clone has a single count. Other DNA sequences in this sample translate to the same CDR3. The J gene is TRBJ2-7, the V gene TRBV10-3, with TRBD1 matching over 10 bases. The trim removed 0 bases at V and 2 bases at J, leaving 1 base unmatched. There are 15 residues in the CDR3. Per germline, CDR1 ENHRY and CDR2 SYGVKD. Here the CDR3 reads CAISESGTGAYEQYF. As DNA, the CDR3 is TGTGCCATCAGTGAGTCGGGGACAGGGGCCTACGAGCAGTACTTC.

This clone was observed a handful of times. J is TRBJ2-1 and V is TRBV19; possible D gene TRBD2, 5 bases. The CDR3 has 11 amino acids. V dropped 3 bases and J dropped 9 bases, with 6 bases sitting between them. Germline CDR1 and CDR2: LNHDA and SQIVND (reference sequence). CDR3 in DNA: TGTGCCAGTAGTATGGGGAGTGAGCAGTTCTTC. Translated: CASSMGSEQFF. The variable domain in full, with the rest retrieved from reference TRBV19 and TRBJ2-1, is DGGITQSPKYLFRKEGQNVTLSCEQNLNHDAMYWYRQDPGQGLRLIYYSQIVNDFQKGDIAEGYSVSREKKESFPLTVTSAQKNPTAFYLCASSMGSEQFFGPGTRLTVL.

The chain combines TRBV25-1 with TRBJ2-2; 12 bases are shared with TRBD2. The CDR3 has 18 amino acids. The J segment lost 5 bases and the V segment lost 0 bases, leaving 7 bases of the junction unmatched. Germline loops: CDR1 MGHDK, CDR2 SYGVNS. The CDR3 region is CASSEYAPGTSGTGELFF. CDR3 coding DNA: TGTGCCAGCAGTGAATATGCCCCCGGGACTAGCGGGACCGGGGAGCTGTTTTTT.

The chain joins TRBV4-3 to TRBJ2-7; D not resolved. Germline assignment: CDR1 LGHNA and CDR2 YSLEER. The CDR3 is made up of 13 amino acids. V shed 6 bases and J shed 1 base, with 10 bases lying between them. CDR3 in DNA: TGCGCCAGCAGTCGCGGATTGTCCTACGAGCAGTACTTC. This translates into CASSRGLSYEQYF.

The chain carries TRBV18 and TRBJ2-3; no clear D. V lost 3 bases, J lost 0 bases, and 13 bases lay in between. In germline, CDR1 is KGHSH, CDR2 LQKENI. The CDR3 contains 16 residues. Written as DNA, the CDR3 is TGTGCCAGCTCACCGTACGACTTTACTAGCACAGATACGCAGTATTTT. It translates to CASSPYDFTSTDTQYF.

V gene TRBV30 combines with J gene TRBJ1-4; possible D gene TRBD1, 6 bases. The CDR3 has 14 amino acids. Looked up from germline, CDR1 is GTSNPN and CDR2 is SVGIG (reference sequence). Trimming removed 2 bases from V and 8 bases from J, with 15 bases in between. The DNA of the CDR3 is TGTGCCTGGAGTATGGGACATACGAGGGAAAAACTGTTTTTT. This encodes CAWSMGHTREKLFF.

This chain joins TRBV19 and TRBJ2-1; a possible D gene is TRBD1 (6 bases). V was trimmed by 7 bases and J by 5 bases, leaving 24 bases between them. Germline V gives CDR1 LNHDA, CDR2 SQIVND (reference sequence). The CDR3 spans 17 residues. This CDR3 reads CASKDSRQVKAHNEQFF. The DNA for the CDR3 is TGTGCCAGTAAAGATTCCAGACAGGTCAAAGCTCACAATGAGCAGTTCTTC.

The chain combines TRBV7-6 with TRBJ2-7; D remains ambiguous. V lost 5 bases and J 2 bases, leaving 19 bases between the germline ends. The CDR3 sequence is 16 residues long. Germline values: CDR1 SGHVS, CDR2 FNYEAQ. The CDR3: CASSPISGPLPYEQYF. The CDR3 region has the DNA TGTGCCAGCAGCCCGATCTCGGGTCCGCTACCCTACGAGCAGTACTTC.

CDR3 sequence reads: CASGSSTAGRDYNEQFF. Written as DNA, the CDR3 is TGTGCCAGCGGGTCCAGCACGGCCGGCAGGGATTACAATGAGCAGTTCTTC. The rearrangement joins TRBV28 to TRBJ2-1; TRBD1 is a possible D gene (5 bases). The length of the CDR3 is 17 residues. CDR1 is MDHEN, CDR2 SYDVKM, per germline. Trimming shortened V by 8 bases and J by 4 bases, and 24 bases separated the two germline ends.

J is TRBJ1-2 and V is TRBV5-4; D is perhaps TRBD1 (5 bases). V lost 0 bases and J lost 5, with 14 bases in between. The CDR3 sequence is 15 residues long. Germline assignment: CDR1 SGHNT and CDR2 YYREEE (reference sequence). The DNA of the CDR3 is TGTGCCAGCAGCTTGGCCGACAGACATAATTATGGCTACACCTTC. It specifies CASSLADRHNYGYTF. The entire variable domain, with the rest obtained from reference TRBV5-4 and TRBJ1-2, is as follows: ETGVTQSPTHLIKTRGQQVTLRCSSQSGHNTVSWYQQALGQGPQFIFQYYREEENGRGNFPPRFSGLQFPNYSSELNVNALELDDSALYLCASSLADRHNYGYTFGSGTRLTVV.

This chain uses TRBV30 with TRBJ1-2, with D unclear. The CDR3 extends over 11 amino acids. Germline V lookup: CDR1 GTSNPN, CDR2 SVGIG (reference sequence). V was shortened by 2 bases and J by 4 bases, with 5 bases between the two germline ends. The CDR3 spells CAWSTTYGYTF. The DNA for the CDR3 is TGTGCCTGGAGTACAACCTATGGCTACACCTTC.

This rearrangement joins TRBV4-3 to TRBJ2-7; 8 bases agree with TRBD2. This CDR3 has 17 amino acids. The germline gives CDR1 LGHNA, CDR2 YSLEER. The trim removed 2 bases at V and 4 bases at J, leaving 13 bases unmatched. The CDR3 is CASSQKAGVGVRYEQYF. CDR3 DNA sequence: TGCGCCAGCAGCCAAAAAGCGGGGGTCGGGGTTCGGTACGAGCAGTACTTC.

The CDR3 DNA is TGTGCCAGCAGCCGGGACAGCTTCAATGAAAAACTGTTTTTT. Translation: CASSRDSFNEKLFF. The chain employs TRBV28 and TRBJ1-4; 7 nucleotides agree with TRBD1. The CDR3 spans 14 residues. With V trimmed by 6 bases and J by 5 bases, 6 bases remained unmatched. CDR1 and CDR2 from the germline V gene are MDHEN and SYDVKM.